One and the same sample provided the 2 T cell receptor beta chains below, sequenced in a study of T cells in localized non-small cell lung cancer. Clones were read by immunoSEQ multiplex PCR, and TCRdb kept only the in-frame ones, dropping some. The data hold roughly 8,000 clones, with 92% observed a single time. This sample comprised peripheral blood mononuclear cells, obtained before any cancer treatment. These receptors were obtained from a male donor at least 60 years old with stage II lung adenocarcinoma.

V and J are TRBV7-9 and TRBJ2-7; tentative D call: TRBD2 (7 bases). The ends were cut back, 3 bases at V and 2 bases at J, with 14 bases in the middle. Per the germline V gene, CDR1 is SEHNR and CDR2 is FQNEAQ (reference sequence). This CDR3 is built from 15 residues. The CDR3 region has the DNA TGTGCCAGCAGCTTCGCCGGGGGGCCCACCTACGAGCAGTACTTC. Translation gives CASSFAGGPTYEQYF.

CDR3 region: CASSQAGGSDVLTF. As DNA, the CDR3 is TGCGCCAGCAGCCAAGCCGGGGGTAGTGACGTCCTGACTTTC. The chain links TRBV4-1 to TRBJ2-6, with D tentatively TRBD2 (6 bases). From germline, CDR1 is MGHRA and CDR2 YSYEKL. CDR3 length: 14 residues. Trimming removed 1 base from V and 11 bases from J, with 12 bases in between.